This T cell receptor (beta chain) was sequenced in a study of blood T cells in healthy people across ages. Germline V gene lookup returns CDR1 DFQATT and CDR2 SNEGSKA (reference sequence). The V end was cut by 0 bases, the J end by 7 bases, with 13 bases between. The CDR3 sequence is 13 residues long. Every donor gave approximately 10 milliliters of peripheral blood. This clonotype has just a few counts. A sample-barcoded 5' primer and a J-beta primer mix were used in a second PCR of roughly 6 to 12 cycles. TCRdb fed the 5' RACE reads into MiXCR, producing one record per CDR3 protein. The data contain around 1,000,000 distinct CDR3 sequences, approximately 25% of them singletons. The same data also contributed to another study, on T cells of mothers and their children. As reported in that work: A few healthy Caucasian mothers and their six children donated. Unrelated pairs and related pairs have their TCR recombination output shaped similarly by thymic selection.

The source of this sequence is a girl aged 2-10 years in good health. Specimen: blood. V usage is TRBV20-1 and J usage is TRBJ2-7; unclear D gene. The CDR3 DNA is TGCAGTGCTAGAGATTTTGGCGCAGGAGAGCAGTACTTC. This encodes CSARDFGAGEQYF.